This T cell receptor beta chain was documented in a study of blood T cell repertoires in COVID-19. Study in general: There were acute and convalescent COVID-19 samples, and they came from the United States, Italy and Spain.

Losses at the gene ends were 4 bases for V and 7 bases for J; bases not matched to a gene: 8. Germline loops: CDR1 KGHDR, CDR2 SFDVKD. CDR3 length: 15 amino acids. Clones were read by immunoSEQ multiplex PCR, and TCRdb kept only the in-frame ones, dropping some. This table has about 170,000 clones, around four fifths appearing once. The sequencing sample was made of peripheral blood. V and J are TRBV24-1 and TRBJ2-5; 10 positions agree with TRBD2. This sequence originates from a woman over 75 with COVID-19, enrolled during active disease. The CDR3 DNA is TGTGCCACCAGTGACCCTAGCGGGGGCTCTCGGACCCAGTACTTC. Amino acids: CATSDPSGGSRTQYF.